These T cell receptor beta chains were read from a single sample in a study of T cell responses to AZD1222 COVID-19 vaccine. Produced via immunoSEQ multiplex PCR; TCRdb's table is partial and in-frame only. The sample carries approximately 140,000 clones, around 90% recorded once. Sequenced material: peripheral blood, taken on day 0 of MenACWY control vaccination. The receptors here all came from an adult in good health. Each CDR3 is given with its conserved first and last residue. The D gene is left open where the match is weak. The size entry is marked missing in some rows and otherwise reads once, few, many or a size class.

CDR3 length	V gene	D gene	J gene	clone size	CDR3 protein	CDR3 DNA
15	TRBV19	-	TRBJ1-5	-	CASSIARARGQPQHF	TGTGCCAGTAGTATCGCCAGGGCCCGCGGTCAGCCCCAGCATTTT
16	TRBV7-2	-	TRBJ1-1	-	CASSPRQGEIRPRAFF	TGTGCCAGCAGCCCCCGTCAAGGGGAAATACGTCCGCGAGCTTTCTTT
15	TRBV3-1/TRBV3-2	TRBD2	TRBJ2-1	-	CASSPLSGAFKEQFF	TGTGCCAGCAGCCCCCTCAGCGGGGCCTTCAAGGAGCAGTTCTTC
14	TRBV5-1	-	TRBJ2-7	-	CASSLGREAYEQYF	TGCGCCAGCAGCTTGGGTAGGGAAGCCTACGAGCAGTACTTC
15	TRBV27	TRBD1	TRBJ1-5	-	CASRMTGALGQPQHF	TGTGCCAGCAGGATGACAGGGGCCCTTGGGCAGCCCCAGCATTTT
18	TRBV3-1/TRBV3-2	-	TRBJ1-4	-	CASSQEKRTLRSNEKLFF	TGTGCCAGCAGCCAAGAAAAGAGGACGCTTCGGAGTAATGAAAAACTGTTTTTT
13	TRBV6-4	-	TRBJ1-2	-	CASSDSGSYGYTF	TGTGCCAGCAGTGACTCGGGCAGCTATGGCTACACCTTC
14	TRBV11-2	TRBD1	TRBJ2-7	-	CASSPWTGGWEQYF	TGTGCCAGCAGCCCCTGGACAGGGGGTTGGGAGCAGTACTTC
17	TRBV7-3	-	TRBJ2-3	-	CASSLGTPILGLDTQYF	TGTGCCAGCAGCTTAGGAACCCCTATCCTAGGCCTAGATACGCAGTATTTT
12	TRBV11-1	TRBD1	TRBJ2-5	-	CASSGDRETQYF	TGTGCCAGCAGCGGGGACAGGGAGACCCAGTACTTC
13	TRBV28	-	TRBJ1-1	-	CASSSAWGGEAFF	TGTGCCAGCAGTTCCGCATGGGGGGGTGAAGCTTTCTTT
12	TRBV27	TRBD1	TRBJ2-1	once	CASKDRVNEQFF	TGTGCCAGCAAGGACAGGGTAAATGAGCAGTTCTTC
15	TRBV30	-	TRBJ2-3	-	CAVGGLSLGTDTQYF	TGTGCCGTCGGGGGGCTTTCCTTAGGCACAGATACGCAGTATTTT
15	TRBV9	-	TRBJ2-2	once	CASSVVGQNTGELFF	TGTGCCAGCAGCGTAGTGGGCCAGAACACCGGGGAGCTGTTTTTT
15	TRBV7-2	-	TRBJ2-7	-	CASSSGGQIAYEQYF	TGTGCCAGCAGCTCCGGGGGACAGATCGCCTACGAGCAGTACTTC
14	TRBV11-2	-	TRBJ1-1	-	CASSSGRLGTEAFF	TGTGCCAGCAGCTCTGGGCGGCTTGGCACTGAAGCTTTCTTT
16	TRBV4-1	-	TRBJ1-5	-	CASSQDLSPSNQPQHF	TGCGCCAGCAGCCAAGATCTCAGTCCGAGCAATCAGCCCCAGCATTTT
12	TRBV30	-	TRBJ2-7	-	CAWSVQALGQYF	TGTGCCTGGAGTGTACAGGCCCTCGGGCAGTACTTC
15	TRBV6-5	TRBD2	TRBJ2-1	-	CASSYIRGRPNEQFF	TGTGCCAGCAGTTACATCCGCGGGAGACCCAATGAGCAGTTCTTC
17	TRBV4-2	TRBD2	TRBJ2-7	-	CASSPAPLAGGNYEQYF	TGTGCCAGCAGCCCCGCCCCCCTAGCGGGGGGGAACTACGAGCAGTACTTC
13	TRBV7-2	-	TRBJ1-2	-	CASSLLSGDGYTF	TGTGCCAGCAGCTTACTGTCGGGGGATGGCTACACCTTC
16	TRBV2	-	TRBJ1-1	-	CASSDNGQFENTEAFF	TGTGCCAGCAGTGACAACGGACAGTTTGAGAACACTGAAGCTTTCTTT
11	TRBV20-1	-	TRBJ2-5	-	CRTSWLETQYF	TGCAGAACTAGTTGGCTGGAGACCCAGTACTTC
14	TRBV18	-	TRBJ2-2	-	CASSRGSGAGELFF	TGTGCCAGCTCACGCGGGTCCGGGGCTGGGGAGCTGTTTTTT
15	TRBV15	TRBD1	TRBJ1-5	-	CATSRADRGYQPQHF	TGTGCCACCAGCAGAGCAGACAGGGGTTATCAGCCCCAGCATTTT
15	TRBV18	-	TRBJ1-2	-	CASSRDYTGYYGYTF	TGTGCCAGCTCACGCGACTACACGGGTTACTATGGCTACACCTTC
12	TRBV5-4	-	TRBJ1-1	once	CASSFQGIEAFF	TGTGCCAGCAGTTTCCAGGGAATTGAAGCTTTCTTT
15	TRBV5-8	TRBD1	TRBJ1-3	-	CASSVGGTAGNTIYF	TGTGCCAGCAGCGTTGGCGGGACAGCTGGAAACACCATATATTTT
13	TRBV18	TRBD2	TRBJ2-1	-	CASSPLREGEQFF	TGTGCCAGCTCACCACTACGGGAGGGCGAGCAGTTCTTC
16	TRBV4-1	-	TRBJ2-5	-	CASSLSQAAEQETQYF	TGCGCCAGCAGCCTCAGCCAAGCAGCTGAACAAGAGACCCAGTACTTC
18	TRBV19	TRBD2	TRBJ2-2	-	CASSHSSRGGANTGELFF	TGTGCCAGTTCTCATTCGTCTCGCGGGGGGGCGAATACCGGGGAGCTGTTTTTT
14	TRBV27	-	TRBJ1-2	few	CASRGLGLDAGYTF	TGTGCCAGCAGAGGACTCGGGCTCGACGCTGGCTACACCTTC
15	TRBV28	TRBD1	TRBJ1-2	-	CASTEGGGQNYGYTF	TGTGCCAGCACCGAGGGAGGGGGACAGAACTATGGCTACACCTTC
13	TRBV19	-	TRBJ1-3	-	CASRPYSGNTIYF	TGTGCCAGCCGGCCGTACTCTGGAAACACCATATATTTT
19	TRBV7-8	-	TRBJ1-5	-	CASSLERPWGRNSNQPQHF	TGTGCCAGCAGCTTGGAAAGACCATGGGGTCGGAATAGCAATCAGCCCCAGCATTTT
15	TRBV9	-	TRBJ1-1	-	CASSVDLRGNTEAFF	TGTGCCAGCAGCGTAGACCTCCGCGGAAACACTGAAGCTTTCTTT
16	TRBV9	-	TRBJ2-2	-	CASSVTPRRGTGELFF	TGTGCCAGCAGCGTAACCCCCAGACGTGGCACCGGGGAGCTGTTTTTT
14	TRBV7-2	-	TRBJ1-1	-	CASSLRDGLFGAFF	TGTGCCAGCAGCTTAAGGGACGGGCTTTTCGGAGCTTTCTTT
15	TRBV5-1	-	TRBJ1-5	once	CASSLEGFSNQPQHF	TGCGCCAGCAGCTTGGAGGGTTTTAGCAATCAGCCCCAGCATTTT
15	TRBV4-1	-	TRBJ1-3	-	CASRNPPGAGNTIYF	TGCGCCAGCAGAAATCCCCCCGGAGCTGGAAACACCATATATTTT
11	TRBV30	-	TRBJ1-2	-	CAWSPGGGYTF	TGTGCCTGGAGCCCGGGGGGTGGCTACACCTTC
15	TRBV4-1	TRBD2	TRBJ2-7	-	CASSPSGGRRAEQYF	TGCGCCAGCAGCCCCAGCGGGGGGCGCAGGGCCGAGCAGTACTTC
11	TRBV12-3/TRBV12-4	-	TRBJ1-4	-	CASSPNEKLFF	TGTGCCAGCAGTCCTAATGAAAAACTGTTTTTT
16	TRBV6-5	-	TRBJ2-3	-	CASSLTGPPISLTQYF	TGTGCCAGCAGTTTGACGGGACCACCGATCAGTCTCACGCAGTATTTT
14	TRBV6-5	TRBD2	TRBJ2-2	-	CASSPGLAGGELFF	TGTGCCAGCAGCCCGGGACTAGCGGGCGGGGAGCTGTTTTTT
14	TRBV5-1	-	TRBJ2-7	-	CASSPPGRSYEQYF	TGCGCCAGCAGCCCTCCAGGCCGTTCCTACGAGCAGTACTTC
16	TRBV6-1	-	TRBJ1-1	few	CASSEPAHPWETEAFF	TGTGCCAGCAGTGAACCCGCACATCCCTGGGAAACTGAAGCTTTCTTT
11	TRBV20-1	-	TRBJ1-2	-	CSATSGAGYTF	TGCAGTGCTACTTCAGGGGCCGGCTACACCTTC
15	TRBV5-1	-	TRBJ1-1	-	CASSLDNGGNTEAFF	TGCGCCAGCAGCTTGGATAATGGAGGGAACACTGAAGCTTTCTTT
15	TRBV5-4	-	TRBJ2-1	-	CASSPPTGTNNEQFF	TGTGCCAGCAGCCCACCGACCGGGACAAACAATGAGCAGTTCTTC